These 9 T cell receptor beta chains were all obtained from the same sample, sequenced in a study of cytomegalovirus exposure and HLA in healthy donors. Primers for the PCR totalled 60 Vbeta and 13 Jbeta. This table comes from immunoSEQ multiplex PCR, and its TCRdb copy is limited to in-frame clones, with some not included. In the table there are 140,000 or so clones, around 72% of which are singletons. Sequencing used PBMCs. The origin of the receptors is a man aged 40-49 years in good health and CMV-seronegative.

This clone appeared once. The chain joins TRBV18 to TRBJ2-1, with TRBD2 matching 7 bases. The germline V gene has CDR1 KGHSH and CDR2 LQKENI. The V segment lost 4 bases and the J segment 0 bases; nucleotides outside the gene matches: 0. This CDR3 has 14 amino acids. In DNA, the CDR3 is TGTGCCAGCTCACGCGGGAGCTCCTACAATGAGCAGTTCTTC. It encodes CASSRGSSYNEQFF. The full variable domain, with the rest looked up from reference TRBV18 and TRBJ2-1, is NAGVMQNPRHLVRRRGQEARLRCSPMKGHSHVYWYRQLPEEGLKFMVYLQKENIIDESGMPKERFSAEFPKEGPSILRIQQVVRGDSAAYFCASSRGSSYNEQFFGPGTRLTVL.

V and J are TRBV5-6 and TRBJ2-3, with 15 positions matching TRBD2. Germline trimming cut 3 bases from V and 13 bases from J; bases unmatched to any gene: 9. The CDR3 sequence is 15 residues long. Per germline, CDR1 SGHDT and CDR2 YYEEEE. CDR3 in amino acids: CASSYRTSGGAWEYF. CDR3 bases: TGTGCCAGCAGCTACCGGACTAGCGGGGGGGCCTGGGAGTATTTT.

J is TRBJ1-2 and V is TRBV18, with TRBD1 as a possible D gene (5 bases). Between the trimmed V and J ends, which lost 2 bases and 8 bases, there was a span of 15 bases. This CDR3 contains 14 residues. CDR1 is KGHSH, CDR2 LQKENI, per germline. The CDR3 is CASSPWDAGMGYTF. Written as DNA, the CDR3 is TGTGCCAGCTCACCATGGGACGCGGGAATGGGCTACACCTTC.

The V call is TRBV6-5, the J call TRBJ2-5; D perhaps matches TRBD2 (5 bases). CDR1 and CDR2 from the germline V gene are MNHEY and SVGAGI. Trimming stripped 6 bases from V and 3 bases from J, with 14 bases between. The CDR3 has 14 residues. Here the CDR3 DNA reads TGTGCCAGCAGACCCCACGGACTGAAAGAGACCCAGTACTTC. Its translation: CASRPHGLKETQYF.

This chain uses TRBV5-1 with TRBJ2-7; TRBD1 matches at 7 bases. Germline V lookup: CDR1 SGHRS, CDR2 YFSETQ. The CDR3 is 17 residues long. Trimming removed 0 bases from V and 7 bases from J; junction bases left unmatched: 16. The CDR3 protein is CASSLVPFGTALGEQYF. CDR3 sequence (DNA): TGCGCCAGCAGCTTGGTGCCCTTCGGGACAGCTCTAGGGGAGCAGTACTTC.

The chain recombines TRBV11-2 with TRBJ1-2; D is undetermined. This CDR3 has 14 amino acids. Per germline, CDR1 SGHAT and CDR2 FQNNGV. V was cut by 5 bases and J by 4 bases, with 14 bases left in between. The CDR3 region is CASSPLRFPYGYTF. CDR3 in DNA: TGTGCCAGCAGCCCACTCAGGTTCCCCTATGGCTACACCTTC.

This clone has a handful of counts. The chain combines TRBV5-4 with TRBJ2-5; 12 bases agree with TRBD2. The V gene end was trimmed by 0 bases and the J gene end by 0 bases; junction bases not matched to a gene: 6. Per germline, CDR1 SGHNT and CDR2 YYREEE (reference sequence). This CDR3 comprises 18 residues. CDR3 sequence (DNA): TGTGCCAGCAGCTTGGGGCTAGCGGGGGGGAGAAACCAAGAGACCCAGTACTTC. Its protein is CASSLGLAGGRNQETQYF.

The chain joins TRBV19 to TRBJ2-3, with 9 bases fitting TRBD1. CDR3 length equals 16 residues. CDR1 and CDR2 from the germline V gene are LNHDA and SQIVND (reference sequence). With 5 bases clipped from V and 1 base from J, the junction kept 7 bases outside the gene matches. The CDR3: CASSPERDRGTDTQYF. The DNA for the CDR3 is TGTGCCAGTAGTCCAGAAAGGGACAGGGGCACAGATACGCAGTATTTT.

The chain combines TRBV27 with TRBJ2-7, with TRBD1 identical over 10 bases. CDR3 length equals 14 residues. The ends lost 5 bases at V and 7 bases at J; junction bases unmatched: 8. CDR1 and CDR2 (germline): MNHEY, SMNVEV (reference sequence). In nucleotides, the CDR3 is TGTGCCAGCAGTACCCGACAGGGGGCGGGTGAGCAGTACTTC. The encoded protein is CASSTRQGAGEQYF.